This T cell receptor beta chain comes out of a study of cytomegalovirus exposure and HLA in healthy donors. Notes on the study in general: Exclusion applied to some V segments, including TRBV6-2 and TRBV6-3, as they were indistinguishable. Later genetic work tied a missense DCLRE1C variant to beta-chain V and J trimming. Later analysis indicated greater clonal expansion among HLA-associated TCR beta chains than among equally common other chains.

Amplification used 60 Vbeta primers and 13 Jbeta primers. TCRdb's copy holds only in-frame clones and misses some; the assay was immunoSEQ multiplex PCR. This sample contains some 110,000 clones. Germline values: CDR1 SGHDT, CDR2 YYEEEE. With 0 bases removed from V and 12 bases from J, the gap between germline ends came to 20 bases. The length of the CDR3 is 15 residues. Healthy people donating bone marrow made up the donors. A word on this clone: Its antigen is as yet unknown.

The sequence derives from a man in his forties in good health and CMV-seronegative. The chain is built from TRBV5-6 and TRBJ2-3; D might be TRBD1 (6 bases). The sample was PBMCs. In DNA form, the CDR3 reads TGTGCCAGCAGCTTGGATGGGGGCTTTGGGGGCCCACAGTATTTT. The encoded protein is CASSLDGGFGGPQYF.